The text below deals with one T cell receptor (beta chain). This sample is drawn from a study of blood T cell repertoires in COVID-19. This CDR3 spans 14 amino acids. V was cut by 2 bases and J by 10 bases, with 17 bases left in between. In germline, CDR1 is MNHNS, CDR2 SASEGT. Only in-frame clones appear in the TCRdb table, and some are missing; sequencing was by immunoSEQ multiplex PCR. The sample has about 46,000 clones, more than 85% seen once. Sequencing used PBMCs or T cells enriched from blood (not recorded which). The rearrangement uses TRBV6-1 and TRBJ1-2; the D gene is possibly TRBD1 (5 bases). The clonotype originates from a woman between 50 and 59 years old who had recovered from COVID-19. The CDR3 nucleotides read TGTGCCAGCAGTGAACCGGGACCCCGGGGGTACTACACCTTC. Translating it yields CASSEPGPRGYYTF.